The rows below give T cell receptor beta chains drawn from one sample of a study of T cells after yellow fever vaccination. From the 5' RACE reads, TCRdb called clonotypes with MiXCR, one entry per CDR3 protein. Of about 400,000 distinct CDR3 sequences listed, approximately 5.7% are singletons. The source material was PBMCs, sampled 5 days after the yellow fever booster vaccination. The receptor source for this set is a man aged 25-45 years who received the YFV17D yellow fever vaccine. The CDR3 runs from the conserved cysteine through the conserved F or W. Fields, in order: D gene, clone size, V gene, J gene, CDR3 DNA, CDR3 protein. A D gene is named only where the DNA matches it firmly. Expanded clones are given a class, and other clones once, few, many or no size at all.

>TRBD1|.|TRBV10-3|TRBJ2-1
TGTGCCATCAGTGAGTCGAATACCCGGGACAGGGTTAGCTCCTACAATGAGCAGTTCTTC
CAISESNTRDRVSSYNEQFF
>TRBD2|many|TRBV7-8|TRBJ2-3
TGTGCCAGCAGCTTAGTCCTAGCGGGAGCAGATACGCAGTATTTT
CASSLVLAGADTQYF
>TRBD2|few|TRBV7-2|TRBJ2-5
TGTGCCAGCAGCTTAGGACTAGCGGGATTGGAGACCCAGTACTTC
CASSLGLAGLETQYF
>.|.|TRBV27|TRBJ2-3
TGTGCCAGCAGTTTGCGTGGGTCTAGGGCAAGCACAGATACGCAGTATTTT
CASSLRGSRASTDTQYF
>.|many|TRBV6-5|TRBJ1-6
TGTGCCAGCAGTTATGCAGAGCCGAATTCACCCCTCCACTTT
CASSYAEPNSPLHF
>TRBD2|.|TRBV20-1|TRBJ2-1
TGCAGTGCTAGACGGGGACTAGGTTATGAGCAGTTCTTC
CSARRGLGYEQFF
>TRBD2|many|TRBV5-5|TRBJ2-1
TGTGCCAGCAGCTTGGATACTAGCGGGAGGTCCAATGAGCAGTTCTTC
CASSLDTSGRSNEQFF
>.|.|TRBV29-1|TRBJ2-6
TGCAGCGTCTCAGGACAGCCCGCCAACGTCCTGACTTTC
CSVSGQPANVLTF
>.|few|TRBV20-1|TRBJ2-1
TGCAGTGCTAGGCGGAGGATTAATGAGCAGTTCTTC
CSARRRINEQFF
>TRBD2|.|TRBV12-3/TRBV12-4|TRBJ2-3
TGTGCCAGCAGTTTCTACATTCGGGGGGGAGATACGCAGTATTTT
CASSFYIRGGDTQYF
>.|few|TRBV2|TRBJ1-5
TGTGCCAGCACCACCTCATGGGACTATCAGCCCCAGCATTTT
CASTTSWDYQPQHF
>TRBD1|many|TRBV11-3|TRBJ1-1
TGTGCCAGCAGCCCCAGGGGGCGCGTGGAATACACTGAAGCTTTCTTT
CASSPRGRVEYTEAFF
>.|few|TRBV25-1|TRBJ2-1
TGTGCCAGCCGGGATTTTAGAGAGCAGTTCTTC
CASRDFREQFF
>.|few|TRBV20-1|TRBJ2-5
TGCAGTGCTAGCAACCGTGGGGTAGGGGACGAGGGGACCCAGTACTTC
CSASNRGVGDEGTQYF
>TRBD1|.|TRBV12-3/TRBV12-4|TRBJ1-2
TGTGCCAGCAGGTCTGACAGGGGCGACTATGGCTACACCTTC
CASRSDRGDYGYTF
>.|many|TRBV5-6|TRBJ2-3
TGTGCCAGCAGGACAGGGAGGACTAGAAGCACAGATACGCAGTATTTT
CASRTGRTRSTDTQYF
>.|few|TRBV27|TRBJ2-7
TGTGCCAGCGGGGTGCCGGGAACCCTGGGGCACGAGCAGTACTTC
CASGVPGTLGHEQYF
>.|few|TRBV5-1|TRBJ2-4
TGCGCCAGCAGCTTGGTTCTAGGTCAAAACATTCAGTACTTC
CASSLVLGQNIQYF
>.|many|TRBV14|TRBJ2-7
TGTGCCAGCAGCCCCTTTTATTCCTACGAGCAGTACTTC
CASSPFYSYEQYF
>.|few|TRBV19|TRBJ2-7
TGTGCCAGTAGTACCTGGGCCGGGTACGAGCAGTACTTC
CASSTWAGYEQYF
>.|many|TRBV18|TRBJ2-1
TGTGCCAGCTCACCAGACAGTCCGCCCCCCCCCGATGAGCAGTTCTTC
CASSPDSPPPPDEQFF
>.|many|TRBV12-3/TRBV12-4|TRBJ2-3
TGTGCCAGCAGAAAATTTGACAGAGACACAGATACGCAGTATTTT
CASRKFDRDTDTQYF
>TRBD2|few|TRBV29-1|TRBJ2-5
TGCAGCGTCGAACTAGCGGAGGGGCAAGAGACCCAGTACTTC
CSVELAEGQETQYF
>.|many|TRBV23-1|TRBJ2-7
TGCGCCAGCTTACTCCGGGACTTTTCCTACGAGCAGTACTTC
CASLLRDFSYEQYF
>.|many|TRBV5-1|TRBJ2-1
TGCGCCAGCAGCTTGGGCGGGGTTTACAATGAGCAGTTCTTC
CASSLGGVYNEQFF
>.|few|TRBV5-4|TRBJ1-1
TGTGCCAGCAGCTCAACCGGAGTATCCTTCGTCTTT
CASSSTGVSFVF
>.|many|TRBV20-1|TRBJ2-7
TGCAGTGCTTCAGACAGGACAACATCCTACGAGCAGTACTTC
CSASDRTTSYEQYF
>.|.|TRBV20-1|TRBJ1-6
TGCAGTGCTAGGATGCGGGGCTCCTATAATTCACCCCTCCACTTT
CSARMRGSYNSPLHF
>.|many|TRBV7-8|TRBJ2-3
TGTGCCAGCAGCTTGTCCGCGTTGGATACGCAGTATTTT
CASSLSALDTQYF
>.|many|TRBV3-1|TRBJ2-1
TGTGCCAGCAGCTCCGGACAGCTCCAGCAGTTCTTC
CASSSGQLQQFF
>TRBD2|.|TRBV20-1|TRBJ2-1
TGCAGTGCCACCTCGCGACTAGCAGAATCCTACAATGAGCAGTTCTTC
CSATSRLAESYNEQFF
>.|.|TRBV5-1|TRBJ2-7
TGCGCCAGCAGCTTGGTGGTGACAGCGCGAGAGCAGTACTTC
CASSLVVTAREQYF